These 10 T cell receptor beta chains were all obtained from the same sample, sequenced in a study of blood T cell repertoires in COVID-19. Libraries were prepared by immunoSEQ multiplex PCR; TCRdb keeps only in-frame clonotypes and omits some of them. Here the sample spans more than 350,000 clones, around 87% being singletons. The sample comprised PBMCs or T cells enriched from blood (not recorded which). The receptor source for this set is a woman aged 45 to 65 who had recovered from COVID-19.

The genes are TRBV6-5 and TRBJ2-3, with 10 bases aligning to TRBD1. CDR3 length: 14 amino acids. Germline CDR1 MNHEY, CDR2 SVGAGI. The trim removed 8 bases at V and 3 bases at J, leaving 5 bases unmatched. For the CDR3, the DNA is TGTGCCAGCCCGGGACAGGGGAGTACAGATACGCAGTATTTT. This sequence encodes CASPGQGSTDTQYF.

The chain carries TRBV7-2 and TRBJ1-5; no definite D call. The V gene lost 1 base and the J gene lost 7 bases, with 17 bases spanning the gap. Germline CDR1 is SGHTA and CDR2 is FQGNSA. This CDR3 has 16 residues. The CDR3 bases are TGTGCCAGCAGCTTAGTTGCGTCAGTCGGGAGGCAGCCCCAGCATTTT. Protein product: CASSLVASVGRQPQHF.

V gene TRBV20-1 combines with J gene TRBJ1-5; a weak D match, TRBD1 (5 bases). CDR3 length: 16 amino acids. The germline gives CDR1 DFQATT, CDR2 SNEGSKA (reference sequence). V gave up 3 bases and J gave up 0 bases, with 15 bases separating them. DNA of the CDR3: TGCAGTGCTAGTATGGGGACTTTCAATAGCAATCAGCCCCAGCATTTT. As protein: CSASMGTFNSNQPQHF.

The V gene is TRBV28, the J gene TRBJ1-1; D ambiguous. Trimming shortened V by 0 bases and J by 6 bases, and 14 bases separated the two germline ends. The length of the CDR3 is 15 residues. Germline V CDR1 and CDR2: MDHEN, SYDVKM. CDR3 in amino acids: CASSLWAGLTPEAFF. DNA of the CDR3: TGTGCCAGCAGTTTATGGGCGGGTCTGACTCCTGAAGCTTTCTTT.

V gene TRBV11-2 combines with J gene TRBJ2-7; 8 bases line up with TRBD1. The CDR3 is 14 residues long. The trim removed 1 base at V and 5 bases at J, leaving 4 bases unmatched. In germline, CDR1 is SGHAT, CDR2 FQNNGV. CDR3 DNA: TGTGCCAGCAGCTTAGTGACAGGGGTCGACGAGCAGTACTTC. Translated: CASSLVTGVDEQYF.

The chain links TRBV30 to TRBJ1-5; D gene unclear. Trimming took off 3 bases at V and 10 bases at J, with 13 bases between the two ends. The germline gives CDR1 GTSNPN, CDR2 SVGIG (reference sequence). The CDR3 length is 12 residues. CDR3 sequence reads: CAWSQTVEPQHF. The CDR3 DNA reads TGTGCCTGGAGCCAAACTGTTGAACCCCAGCATTTT.

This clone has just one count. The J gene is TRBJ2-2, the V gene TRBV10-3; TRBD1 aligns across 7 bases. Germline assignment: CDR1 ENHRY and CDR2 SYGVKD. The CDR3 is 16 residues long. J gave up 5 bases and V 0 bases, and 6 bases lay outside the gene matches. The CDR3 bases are TGTGCCATCAGTGAGTCGAGGGGGCCAGGGACCGGGGAGCTGTTTTTT. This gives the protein CAISESRGPGTGELFF.

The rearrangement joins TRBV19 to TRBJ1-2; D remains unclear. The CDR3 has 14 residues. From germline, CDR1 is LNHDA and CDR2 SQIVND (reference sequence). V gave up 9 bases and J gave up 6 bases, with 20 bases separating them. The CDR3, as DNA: TGTGCCAGCAAGTTGGGCCCAAGCTTCGATGGCTACACCTTC. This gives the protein CASKLGPSFDGYTF.

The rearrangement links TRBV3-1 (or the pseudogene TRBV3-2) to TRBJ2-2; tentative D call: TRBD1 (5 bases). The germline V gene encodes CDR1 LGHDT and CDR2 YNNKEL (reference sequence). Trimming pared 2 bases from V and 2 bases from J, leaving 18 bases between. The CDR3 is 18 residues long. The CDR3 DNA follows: TGTGCCAGCAGCCAACCCCTGAGGACACCGATTAACACCGGGGAGCTGTTTTTT. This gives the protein CASSQPLRTPINTGELFF.

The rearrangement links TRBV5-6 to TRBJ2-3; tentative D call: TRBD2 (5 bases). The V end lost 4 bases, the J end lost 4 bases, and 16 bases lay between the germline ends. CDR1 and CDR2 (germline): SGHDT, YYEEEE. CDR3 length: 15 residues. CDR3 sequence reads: CASSPPGLRADTQYF. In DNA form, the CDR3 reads TGTGCCAGCAGCCCCCCAGGACTGAGGGCAGATACGCAGTATTTT.